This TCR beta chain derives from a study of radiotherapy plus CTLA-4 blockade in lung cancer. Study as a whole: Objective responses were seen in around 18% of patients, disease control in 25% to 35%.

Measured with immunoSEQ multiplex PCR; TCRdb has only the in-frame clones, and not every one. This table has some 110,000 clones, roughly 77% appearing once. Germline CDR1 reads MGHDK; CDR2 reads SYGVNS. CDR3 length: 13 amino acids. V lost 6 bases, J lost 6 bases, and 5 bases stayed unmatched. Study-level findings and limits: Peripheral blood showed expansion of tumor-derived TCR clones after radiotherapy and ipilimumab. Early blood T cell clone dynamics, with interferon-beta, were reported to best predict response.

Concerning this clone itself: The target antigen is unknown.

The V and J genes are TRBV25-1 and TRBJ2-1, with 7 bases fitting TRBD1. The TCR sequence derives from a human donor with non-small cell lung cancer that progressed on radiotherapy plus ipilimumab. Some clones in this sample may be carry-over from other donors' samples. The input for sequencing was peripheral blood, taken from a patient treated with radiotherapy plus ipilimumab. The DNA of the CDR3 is TGTGCCAGCAGGCCCACAGGGGTCAATGAGCAGTTCTTC. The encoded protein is CASRPTGVNEQFF.